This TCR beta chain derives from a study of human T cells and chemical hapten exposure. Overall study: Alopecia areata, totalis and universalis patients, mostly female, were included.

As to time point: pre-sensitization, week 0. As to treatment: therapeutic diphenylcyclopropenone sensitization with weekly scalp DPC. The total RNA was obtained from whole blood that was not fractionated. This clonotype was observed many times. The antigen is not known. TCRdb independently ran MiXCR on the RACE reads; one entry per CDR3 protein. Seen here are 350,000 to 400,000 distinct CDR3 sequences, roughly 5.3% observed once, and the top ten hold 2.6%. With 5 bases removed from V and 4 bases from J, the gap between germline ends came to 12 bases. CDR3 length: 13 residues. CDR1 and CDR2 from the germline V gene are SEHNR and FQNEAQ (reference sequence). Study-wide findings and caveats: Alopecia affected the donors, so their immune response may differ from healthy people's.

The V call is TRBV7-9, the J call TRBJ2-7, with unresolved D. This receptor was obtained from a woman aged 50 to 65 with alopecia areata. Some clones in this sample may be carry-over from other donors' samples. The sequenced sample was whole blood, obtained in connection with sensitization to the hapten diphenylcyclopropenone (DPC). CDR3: CASSPLGLYEQYF. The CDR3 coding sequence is TGTGCCAGCAGCCCCCTTGGGTTATACGAGCAGTACTTC.